These T cell receptor beta chains were read from a single sample in a study of blood T cell repertoires in COVID-19. Only in-frame clones appear in the TCRdb table, and some are missing; sequencing was by immunoSEQ multiplex PCR. The table records around 250,000 clones, around 84% of them present only once. The sequenced sample consisted of peripheral blood. These receptors were obtained from a woman aged 70 to 79 with active or convalescent COVID-19. CDR3s include the opening cysteine and the closing phenylalanine or tryptophan. The D gene is left open where the match is weak. Expanded clones are given a class, and other clones once, few, many or no size at all.

abundance,d_gene,j_gene,v_gene,CDR3aa,CDR3nt
-,-,TRBJ1-5,TRBV29-1,CSVGNIRNQPQHF,TGCAGCGTTGGAAATATCAGAAATCAGCCCCAGCATTTT
-,-,TRBJ1-1,TRBV19,CASRAEENALNTEAFF,TGTGCCAGTAGAGCCGAGGAAAACGCCCTGAACACTGAAGCTTTCTTT
few,TRBD2,TRBJ2-5,TRBV7-8,CASSLANPGLAGYQETQYF,TGTGCCAGCAGTCTCGCCAATCCGGGACTAGCGGGGTACCAAGAGACCCAGTACTTC
once,-,TRBJ1-1,TRBV18,CASSHQGQNTEAFF,TGTGCCAGCTCACACCAGGGACAGAACACTGAAGCTTTCTTT
-,-,TRBJ2-3,TRBV5-1,CASSLGPGTDTQYF,TGCGCCAGCAGCTTGGGCCCAGGGACAGATACGCAGTATTTT
-,TRBD1,TRBJ2-5,TRBV15,CASGTGGEETQYF,TGTGCCTCTGGGACAGGGGGAGAGGAGACCCAGTACTTC
-,-,TRBJ1-2,TRBV24-1,CATSDWRQLGARYTF,TGTGCCACCAGTGATTGGCGACAATTAGGGGCGCGCTACACCTTC
-,TRBD1,TRBJ2-1,TRBV19,CASSRTGNEQFF,TGTGCCAGTAGTAGGACAGGGAATGAGCAGTTCTTC
-,-,TRBJ1-4,TRBV5-6,CASSLEVRGGEKLFF,TGTGCCAGCAGCTTGGAGGTCAGAGGGGGTGAAAAACTGTTTTTT
-,-,TRBJ1-2,TRBV14,CASGYLGQRGATF,TGTGCCAGCGGGTATTTAGGACAGCGTGGGGCCACCTTC
-,-,TRBJ1-1,TRBV11-2,CASSSHMRNTEAFF,TGTGCCAGCAGCTCTCATATGAGGAACACTGAAGCTTTCTTT
-,-,TRBJ2-3,TRBV5-1,CASSAAGDTQYF,TGCGCCAGCAGCGCCGCGGGGGATACGCAGTATTTT
-,-,TRBJ1-1,TRBV5-1,CASSLSEALNTEAFF,TGCGCCAGCAGCTTGAGCGAGGCCCTGAACACTGAAGCTTTCTTT
-,TRBD1,TRBJ1-1,TRBV11-2,CASSLYRQGAKGRAFF,TGTGCCAGCAGCTTATATCGACAGGGGGCAAAGGGAAGGGCTTTCTTT
-,TRBD1,TRBJ1-6,TRBV7-2,CASSLGQGGNSPLHF,TGTGCCAGCAGCCTCGGACAGGGAGGTAATTCACCCCTCCACTTT
-,-,TRBJ1-4,TRBV6-6,CASKFQDRLFF,TGTGCCAGCAAATTCCAGGATCGACTGTTTTTT
-,-,TRBJ2-5,TRBV3-1/TRBV3-2,CASSQGTGTQYF,TGTGCCAGCAGCCAAGGTACTGGGACCCAGTACTTC
-,-,TRBJ1-1,TRBV11-3,CASSLNVDTEAFF,TGTGCCAGCAGCTTGAACGTAGACACTGAAGCTTTCTTT
few,-,TRBJ1-2,TRBV29-1,CSVHLGGLAGYTF,TGCAGCGTTCACTTGGGGGGTCTGGCTGGCTACACCTTC
-,TRBD1,TRBJ2-7,TRBV7-8,CASSLVTTGVGEQYF,TGTGCCAGCAGCTTAGTTACAACAGGGGTCGGCGAGCAGTACTTC
-,-,TRBJ1-2,TRBV18,CASSPPQSEGNYGYTF,TGTGCCAGCTCACCGCCGCAGTCAGAGGGAAACTATGGCTACACCTTC
-,-,TRBJ2-3,TRBV3-1/TRBV3-2,CASSPRSSRADTQYF,TGTGCCAGCAGCCCACGTTCATCTCGCGCAGATACGCAGTATTTT
-,-,TRBJ1-1,TRBV12-3/TRBV12-4,CASSWGGRTEAFF,TGTGCCAGCAGTTGGGGAGGTCGCACTGAAGCTTTCTTT
-,-,TRBJ1-3,TRBV9,CASTLDISGNTIYF,TGTGCCAGCACCTTGGACATCTCTGGAAACACCATATATTTT
-,-,TRBJ2-7,TRBV10-1,CASSDSSYEQYF,TGCGCCAGCAGTGACAGCTCCTACGAGCAGTACTTC
-,TRBD2,TRBJ2-1,TRBV18,CASSPRLAGEYNEQFF,TGTGCCAGCTCACCAAGACTAGCGGGGGAATACAATGAGCAGTTCTTC
-,-,TRBJ1-3,TRBV7-2,CASSLYGRAGNTIYF,TGTGCCAGCAGCTTATATGGGCGGGCTGGAAACACCATATATTTT
-,-,TRBJ2-1,TRBV18,CASSPSQDNEQFF,TGTGCCAGCTCACCATCACAGGACAATGAGCAGTTCTTC
-,-,TRBJ2-3,TRBV4-2,CASSQEGELADTQYF,TGTGCCAGCAGCCAAGAAGGAGAGCTGGCAGATACGCAGTATTTT
-,TRBD1,TRBJ1-6,TRBV9,CASSVGNRGSPLHF,TGTGCCAGCAGCGTAGGTAACAGGGGCTCACCCCTCCACTTT
-,-,TRBJ1-2,TRBV19,CASSSPRRGPTDYGYTF,TGTGCCAGTAGTAGCCCCAGGAGGGGCCCTACGGACTATGGCTACACCTTC
-,-,TRBJ1-5,TRBV19,CASSMGRGISNQPQHF,TGTGCCAGTAGTATGGGAAGGGGCATTAGCAATCAGCCCCAGCATTTT
once,TRBD2,TRBJ2-3,TRBV6-1,CASSGTSGGYSDTQYF,TGTGCCAGCAGTGGTACTAGCGGGGGGTACTCGGATACGCAGTATTTT
-,TRBD1,TRBJ1-2,TRBV7-9,CASSLGQGGLGYTF,TGTGCCAGCAGCTTGGGCCAGGGGGGTCTTGGCTACACCTTC
-,TRBD1,TRBJ1-2,TRBV5-6,CASSLGGTGVTDGYTF,TGTGCCAGCAGCTTGGGCGGGACAGGGGTAACCGATGGCTACACCTTC
-,TRBD1,TRBJ1-4,TRBV3-1/TRBV3-2,CASSRPGQNEKLFF,TGTGCCAGCAGCCGGCCGGGACAGAATGAAAAACTGTTTTTT
-,-,TRBJ2-2,TRBV2,CASSFTPAVSGELFF,TGTGCCAGCAGTTTTACACCTGCGGTCTCCGGGGAGCTGTTTTTT
-,-,TRBJ1-1,TRBV19,CASSRGNRATEAFF,TGTGCCAGTAGTCGGGGGAATCGGGCAACTGAAGCTTTCTTT
-,TRBD1,TRBJ1-1,TRBV6-6,CASRRQGARGAFF,TGTGCCAGCAGACGACAGGGGGCCAGGGGAGCTTTCTTT
-,-,TRBJ1-6,TRBV2,CASSETVAGASYSPLHF,TGTGCCAGCAGTGAAACTGTGGCGGGCGCGAGTTATTCACCCCTCCACTTT
-,-,TRBJ1-5,TRBV5-4,CASSFEVSQPQHF,TGTGCCAGCAGCTTCGAGGTATCTCAGCCCCAGCATTTT
-,-,TRBJ1-5,TRBV20-1,CSASTAYSNQPQHF,TGCAGTGCTAGTACTGCTTATAGCAATCAGCCCCAGCATTTT
-,-,TRBJ2-1,TRBV29-1,CSAAGTGYNEQFF,TGCAGCGCCGCCGGGACTGGATACAATGAGCAGTTCTTC
-,-,TRBJ1-3,TRBV10-3,CAISESGGTGNTIYF,TGTGCCATCAGTGAGTCGGGCGGGACTGGAAACACCATATATTTT
-,TRBD1,TRBJ1-4,TRBV18,CASSPETGSGNEKLFF,TGTGCCAGCTCACCGGAGACAGGGAGCGGGAATGAAAAACTGTTTTTT
-,TRBD1,TRBJ2-7,TRBV7-9,CASSAEAGQGAYEQYF,TGTGCCAGCAGCGCCGAGGCCGGACAGGGGGCCTACGAGCAGTACTTC
-,TRBD1,TRBJ2-5,TRBV4-1,CASSQDPDRAARETQYF,TGCGCCAGCAGCCAAGATCCTGACAGGGCCGCAAGAGAGACCCAGTACTTC
-,TRBD1,TRBJ1-6,TRBV14,CASSPTGTGNSPLHF,TGTGCCAGCAGCCCAACCGGGACAGGGAATTCACCCCTCCACTTT
-,TRBD1,TRBJ1-5,TRBV6-6,CASSPTGKVPQHF,TGTGCCAGCAGTCCGACAGGGAAGGTACCCCAGCATTTT
-,-,TRBJ2-7,TRBV28,CASSPPGSSYEQYF,TGTGCCAGCAGTCCCCCGGGGAGCTCCTACGAGCAGTACTTC
once,-,TRBJ2-2,TRBV6-5,CASTFPPGELFF,TGTGCCAGCACCTTTCCCCCCGGGGAGCTGTTTTTT
once,-,TRBJ1-1,TRBV7-2,CASSTTDMNTEAFF,TGTGCCAGCAGCACGACAGATATGAACACTGAAGCTTTCTTT
once,TRBD1,TRBJ1-5,TRBV6-2/TRBV6-3,CASSTQGQGVQPQHF,TGTGCCAGCAGCACGCAAGGACAGGGGGTTCAGCCCCAGCATTTT